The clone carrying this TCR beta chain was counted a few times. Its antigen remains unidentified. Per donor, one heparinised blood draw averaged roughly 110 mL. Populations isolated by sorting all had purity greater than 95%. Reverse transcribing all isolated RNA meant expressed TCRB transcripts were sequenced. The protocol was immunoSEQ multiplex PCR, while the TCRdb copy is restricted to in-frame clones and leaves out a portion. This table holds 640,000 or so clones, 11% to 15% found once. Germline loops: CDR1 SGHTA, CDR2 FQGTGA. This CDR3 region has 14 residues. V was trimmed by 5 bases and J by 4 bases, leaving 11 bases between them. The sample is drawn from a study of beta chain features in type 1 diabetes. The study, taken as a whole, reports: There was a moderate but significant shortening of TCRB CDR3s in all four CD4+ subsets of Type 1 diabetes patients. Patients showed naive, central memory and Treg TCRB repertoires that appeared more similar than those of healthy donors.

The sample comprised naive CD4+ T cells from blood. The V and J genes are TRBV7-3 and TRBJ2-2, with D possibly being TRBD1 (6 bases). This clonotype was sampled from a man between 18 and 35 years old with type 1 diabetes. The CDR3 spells CASSPLGGTGELFF. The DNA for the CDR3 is TGTGCCAGCAGCCCCTTAGGGGGCACCGGGGAGCTGTTTTTT. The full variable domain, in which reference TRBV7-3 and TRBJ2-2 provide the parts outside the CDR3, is GAGVSQTPSNKVTEKGKYVELRCDPISGHTALYWYRQSLGQGPEFLIYFQGTGAADDSGLPNDRFFAVRPEGSVSTLKIQRTERGDSAVYLCASSPLGGTGELFFGEGSRLTVL.